The T cell receptor beta chain described here comes from a study of T-cell memory formation after mild COVID-19. Study-wide points: Those CD4+ clones that contracted were mainly in CM and EM (CD8+ ones in EMRA). Day 15 to 85 contractors were CD4/CD8 balanced; later expanders leaned CD4+. Prior to infection, memory already included some responding clones, suggesting cross-reactive memory joined.

CDR1 is SEHNR and CDR2 is FQNEAQ in the germline V gene (reference sequence). The CDR3 is 15 residues long. Between the trimmed V and J ends, which lost 2 bases and 3 bases, there was a span of 14 bases. In its sample, this clonotype was seen a few times. The antigen remains undetermined. The authors produced TCR alpha and TCR beta cDNA libraries with sample barcodes and UMIs by 5'RACE using constant-segment primers. One entry per CDR3 protein, called by TCRdb with MiXCR from the 5' RACE reads. The table records around 410,000 distinct CDR3 sequences, 20% to 30% of them present only once. This clonotype was obtained from an adult woman who had mild COVID-19 (a few samples of this study predate the infection). Cell type and time point are not known. Sequencing used PBMCs or a T cell subset sorted from them (not recorded which). This chain links TRBV7-9 with TRBJ2-7; D could derive from TRBD1 or TRBD2 (5 bases each). CDR3 bases: TGTGCCAGCAGCTTAACGCCGGGGCTTAGCTACGAGCAGTACTTC. It is translated as CASSLTPGLSYEQYF.